This T cell receptor beta chain comes out of a study of T cell repertoires in aging, cancer and after chemotherapy (dated by TCRdb to the late 2010s). Background for the entire study: Donors spanned six age groups from 30 or younger to 70 or older, with at least three individuals per group. In the solid tumor group, the paired samples taken before and after chemotherapy came from brain tumor (glioblastoma) patients given temozolomide-based therapy. In total, the full dataset held some 8.2 million TCR reads. The study profiled peripheral blood TCR beta repertoires from healthy donors and cancer patients to examine immunoaging and T cell reconstitution after chemotherapy. Alongside about 97 healthy donors serving as a reference group, the cohort included over 200 cancer patients, of whom some 91 had hematological cancers and more than 120 had solid cancers. Broad study findings and their caveats: It was noted by the authors that conclusions about immunological memory after chemotherapy cannot be drawn from the repertoire data. In healthy donors, the drop in TCR diversity with age came mainly from a loss of richness, whereas in cancer patients a loss of evenness also played a part. Untreated patients with hematological or solid cancers showed significantly lower blood TCR diversity and higher clonality than age-matched healthy donors. In both cancer cohorts, median generation probability rose over the chemotherapy interval, which suggests that the repertoire was reconstituted through rebound thymic output.

Rearranged TRB sequences spanning V, D and J segments were amplified by multiplex touch-down PCR using a mixed TRB-A/B primer pool. Illumina adapters and sample indices were added to the amplicons in two consecutive PCR reactions performed with Phusion HS II polymerase. Amplicons were gel-purified with the NucleoSpin Gel and PCR Clean-up kit, then checked with Qubit and an Agilent 2100 Bioanalyzer. Sequencing of the libraries was done on an Illumina MiSeq with paired-end, single-indexed 600-cycle runs. In the authors' own workflow: MiXCR versions 2.12 and 3.0.5 were used to process TRB sequences. Each unique CDR3 nucleotide sequence was counted as one clone, and only productive sequences with at least two reads were retained. The repertoire metrics were Shannon diversity, evenness, clonality (calculated as one minus evenness), and diversity profiles parameterized by alpha from 0 to 5. The IGoR algorithm was used to calculate generation probabilities for clones in the paired samples taken before and after chemotherapy. TCRdb reanalyzed the raw reads on its own, using fastp at Q25 for trimming and MiXCR for clone calling, and kept in-frame beta chains. CDR3 protein duplicates are merged, each entry listing the most common genes and DNA. These V and J calls derive from TCRdb rather than the authors' analysis. The sample profile shows thousands of distinct CDR3 sequences; 25% to 30% of them were found once. The ten largest clones take up 15% to 20% of the sample.

From its cysteine to its phenylalanine, the CDR3 spans 15 amino acids. Left in the record is the CDR3 DNA by itself, 45 bases read in frame from the first base. V lost 6 bases and J lost 2 bases, and the count of bases not matched to a germline gene is 5. The germline V gene yields MNHNS for CDR1 and SASEGT for CDR2. Genomic DNA extracted from peripheral blood, rather than sorted cells or RNA, was used as the source for amplification of TCR beta rearrangements. Of note for this clonotype: Its recognized antigen is unknown. Per-nucleotide qualities are absent, and no much larger clonotype sits a single base away.

This receptor was taken from a human donor with a solid tumor. The sample consisted of blood. The V and J segments used are TRBV6-1 and TRBJ2-5; TRBD2 matches 11 bases in the middle. The sequence in DNA is TGTGCCAGCAGGCGGGGACTAGCGGCACAAGAGACCCAGTACTTC. It is translated as CASRRGLAAQETQYF.